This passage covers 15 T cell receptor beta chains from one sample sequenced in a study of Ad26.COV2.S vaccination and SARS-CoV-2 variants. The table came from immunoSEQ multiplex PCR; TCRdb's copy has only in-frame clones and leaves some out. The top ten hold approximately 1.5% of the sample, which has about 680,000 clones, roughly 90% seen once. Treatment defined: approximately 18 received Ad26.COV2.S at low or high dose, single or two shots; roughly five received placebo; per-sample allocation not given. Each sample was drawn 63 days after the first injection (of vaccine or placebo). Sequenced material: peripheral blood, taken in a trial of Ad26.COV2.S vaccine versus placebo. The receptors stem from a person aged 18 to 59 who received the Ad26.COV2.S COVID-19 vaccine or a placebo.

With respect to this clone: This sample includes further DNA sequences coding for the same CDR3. CDR3 DNA: TGTGCCAGCAGCGTAGAAGGTACAGATACGCAGTATTTT. It yields the protein CASSVEGTDTQYF. This chain joins TRBV9 and TRBJ2-3; D is ambiguous. The CDR3 spans 13 residues. With 0 bases removed from V and 3 bases from J, the gap between germline ends came to 5 bases. Germline-derived CDR1 and CDR2 are SGDLS and YYNGEE.

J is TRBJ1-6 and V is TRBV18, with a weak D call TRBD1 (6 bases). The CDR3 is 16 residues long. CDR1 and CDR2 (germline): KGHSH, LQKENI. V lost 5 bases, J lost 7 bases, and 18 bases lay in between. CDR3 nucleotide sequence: TGTGCCAGCTCAACCGGGACACCCGGGGCGAATTCACCCCTCCACTTT. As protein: CASSTGTPGANSPLHF.

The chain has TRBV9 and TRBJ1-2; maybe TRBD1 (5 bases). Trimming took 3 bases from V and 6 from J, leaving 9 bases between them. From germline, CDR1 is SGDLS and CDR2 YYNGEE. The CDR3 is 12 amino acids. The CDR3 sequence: CASSGGGDGYTF. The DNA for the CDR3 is TGTGCCAGCAGCGGCGGAGGGGATGGCTACACCTTC.

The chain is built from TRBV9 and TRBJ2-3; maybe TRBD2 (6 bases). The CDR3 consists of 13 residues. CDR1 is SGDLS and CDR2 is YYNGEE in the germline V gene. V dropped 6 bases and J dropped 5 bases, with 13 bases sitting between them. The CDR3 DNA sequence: TGTGCCAGCAACGGGGGTCTGAAAGATACGCAGTATTTT. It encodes CASNGGLKDTQYF.

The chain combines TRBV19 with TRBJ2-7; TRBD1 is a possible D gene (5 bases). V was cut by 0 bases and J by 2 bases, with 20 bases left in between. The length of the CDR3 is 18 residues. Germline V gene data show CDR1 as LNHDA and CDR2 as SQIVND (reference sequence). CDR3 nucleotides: TGTGCCAGTAGTATAGAGGTCTTTGGCAGGGCGACAGCCTACGAGCAGTACTTC. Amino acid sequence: CASSIEVFGRATAYEQYF.

CDR3 nucleotides: TGTGCCAGCGATCAGGGACTTAATCAGCCCCAGCATTTT. It encodes CASDQGLNQPQHF. V is TRBV6-5 and J is TRBJ1-5; tentative D call: TRBD1 (5 bases). The CDR3 has 13 residues. Germline lookup yields CDR1 MNHEY and CDR2 SVGAGI. V gave up 8 bases and J gave up 4 bases, with 12 bases separating them.

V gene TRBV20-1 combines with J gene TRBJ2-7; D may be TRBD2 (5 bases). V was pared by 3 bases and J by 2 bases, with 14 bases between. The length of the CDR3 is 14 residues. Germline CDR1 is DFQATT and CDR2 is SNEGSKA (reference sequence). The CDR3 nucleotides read TGCAGTGCTAGTCGGGTGCGGGCCGCCTACGAGCAGTACTTC. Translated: CSASRVRAAYEQYF.

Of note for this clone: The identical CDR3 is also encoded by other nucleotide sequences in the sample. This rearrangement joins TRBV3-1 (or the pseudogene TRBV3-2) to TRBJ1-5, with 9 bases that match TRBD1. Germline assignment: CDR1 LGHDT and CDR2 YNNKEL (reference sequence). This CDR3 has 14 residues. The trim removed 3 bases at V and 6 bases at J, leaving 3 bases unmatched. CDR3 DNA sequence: TGTGCCAGCAGCCAGGGACAGGGCGGTCAGCCCCAGCATTTT. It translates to CASSQGQGGQPQHF.

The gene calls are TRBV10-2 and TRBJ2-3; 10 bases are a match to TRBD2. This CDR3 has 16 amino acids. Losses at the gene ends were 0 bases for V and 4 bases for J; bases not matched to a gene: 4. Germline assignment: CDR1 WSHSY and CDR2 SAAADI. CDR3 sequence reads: CASSESLAGLADTQYF. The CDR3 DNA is TGCGCCAGCAGTGAGTCACTAGCGGGATTGGCAGATACGCAGTATTTT.

CDR3: CASSTGADPSYTF. CDR3 coding DNA: TGTGCCAGCAGCACCGGGGCAGACCCCAGCTACACCTTC. The chain couples TRBV5-6 to TRBJ1-2, with a possible D match to TRBD1 (5 bases). This CDR3 is built from 13 residues. Germline-derived CDR1 and CDR2 are SGHDT and YYEEEE. V shed 4 bases and J shed 9 bases, with 16 bases lying between them.

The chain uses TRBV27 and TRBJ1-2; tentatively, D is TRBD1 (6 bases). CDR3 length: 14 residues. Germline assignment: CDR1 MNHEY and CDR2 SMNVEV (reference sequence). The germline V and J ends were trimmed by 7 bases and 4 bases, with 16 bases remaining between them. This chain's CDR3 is CASKSTGGGYGYTF. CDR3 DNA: TGTGCCAGCAAATCGACAGGAGGAGGCTATGGCTACACCTTC.

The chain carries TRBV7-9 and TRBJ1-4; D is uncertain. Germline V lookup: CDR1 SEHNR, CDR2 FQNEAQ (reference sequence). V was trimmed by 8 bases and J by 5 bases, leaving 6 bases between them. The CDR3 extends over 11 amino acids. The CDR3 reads CASLENEKLFF. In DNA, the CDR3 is TGTGCCAGCCTCGAGAATGAAAAACTGTTTTTT.

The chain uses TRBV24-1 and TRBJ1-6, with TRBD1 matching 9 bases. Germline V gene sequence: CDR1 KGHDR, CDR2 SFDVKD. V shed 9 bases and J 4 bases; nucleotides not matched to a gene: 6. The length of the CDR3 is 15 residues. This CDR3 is CATRQGVSYNSPLHF. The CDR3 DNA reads TGTGCCACCCGACAGGGGGTAAGTTATAATTCACCCCTCCACTTT.

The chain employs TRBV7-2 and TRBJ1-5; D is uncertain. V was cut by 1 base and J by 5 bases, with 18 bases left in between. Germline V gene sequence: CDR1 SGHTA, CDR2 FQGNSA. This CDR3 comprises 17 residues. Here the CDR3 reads CASSLEEGMGFYQPQHF. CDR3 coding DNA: TGTGCCAGCAGCTTAGAAGAAGGGATGGGGTTTTATCAGCCCCAGCATTTT. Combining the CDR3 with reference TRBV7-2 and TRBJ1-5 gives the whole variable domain GAGVSQSPSNKVTEKGKDVELRCDPISGHTALYWYRQSLGQGLEFLIYFQGNSAPDKSGLPSDRFSAERTGGSVSTLTIQRTQQEDSAVYLCASSLEEGMGFYQPQHFGDGTRLSIL.

CDR3 nucleotide sequence: TGCGCCAGCAGCCGCACAGGGGGCGACCAATCCTACGAGCAGTACTTC. As protein: CASSRTGGDQSYEQYF. V usage is TRBV5-1 and J usage is TRBJ2-7; 9 bases agree with TRBD1. Trimming removed 4 bases from V and 1 base from J; junction bases left unmatched: 9. Germline CDR1 SGHRS, CDR2 YFSETQ. The CDR3 contains 16 residues.